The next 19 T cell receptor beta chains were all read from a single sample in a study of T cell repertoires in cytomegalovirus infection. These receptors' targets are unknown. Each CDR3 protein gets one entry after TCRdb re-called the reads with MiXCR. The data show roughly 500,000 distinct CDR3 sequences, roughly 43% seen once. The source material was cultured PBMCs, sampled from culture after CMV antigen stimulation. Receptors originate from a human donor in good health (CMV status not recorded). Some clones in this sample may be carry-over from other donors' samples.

The CDR3: CASSPRFAGAPVGELFF. In DNA, the CDR3 is TGTGCCAGCAGCCCGCGTTTTGCAGGGGCACCTGTGGGGGAGCTGTTTTTT. This chain links TRBV11-1 with TRBJ2-2; TRBD1 might be the D (6 bases). V was trimmed by 5 bases and J by 8 bases, leaving 24 bases between them. Germline V gene data show CDR1 as SGHAT and CDR2 as FQDESV (reference sequence). CDR3 length: 17 residues.

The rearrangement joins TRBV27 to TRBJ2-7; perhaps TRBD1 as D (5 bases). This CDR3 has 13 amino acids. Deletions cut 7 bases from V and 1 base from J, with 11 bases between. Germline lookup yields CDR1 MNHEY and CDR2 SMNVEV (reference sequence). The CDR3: CASNLGPSYEQYF. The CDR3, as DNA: TGTGCCAGCAATTTGGGGCCGTCCTACGAGCAGTACTTC.

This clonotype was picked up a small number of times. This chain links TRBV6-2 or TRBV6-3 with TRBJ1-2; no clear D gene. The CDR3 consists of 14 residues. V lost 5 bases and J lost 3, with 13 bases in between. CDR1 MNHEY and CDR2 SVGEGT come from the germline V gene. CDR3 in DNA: TGTGCCAGCAGTCGCGGACTCAAGGACTATGGCTACACCTTC. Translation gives CASSRGLKDYGYTF.

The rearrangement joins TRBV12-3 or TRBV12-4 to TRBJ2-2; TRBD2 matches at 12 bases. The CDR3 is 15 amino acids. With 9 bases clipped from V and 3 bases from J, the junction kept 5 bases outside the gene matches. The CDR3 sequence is CASTLAGGYTGELFF. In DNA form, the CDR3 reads TGTGCCAGTACGCTAGCGGGAGGGTACACCGGGGAGCTGTTTTTT.

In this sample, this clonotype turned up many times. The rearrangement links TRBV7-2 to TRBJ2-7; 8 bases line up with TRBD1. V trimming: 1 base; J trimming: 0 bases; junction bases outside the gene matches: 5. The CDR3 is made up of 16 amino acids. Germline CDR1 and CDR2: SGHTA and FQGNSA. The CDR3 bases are TGTGCCAGCAGCTTAGTGCCGGGACAGGTCTCCTACGAGCAGTACTTC. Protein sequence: CASSLVPGQVSYEQYF.

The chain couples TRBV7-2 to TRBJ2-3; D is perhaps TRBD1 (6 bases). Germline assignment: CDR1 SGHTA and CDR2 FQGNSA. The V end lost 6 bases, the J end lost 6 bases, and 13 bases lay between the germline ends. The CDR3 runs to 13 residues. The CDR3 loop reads CASSLQGLDTQYF. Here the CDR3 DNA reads TGTGCCAGCAGTCTACAGGGTCTGGATACGCAGTATTTT.

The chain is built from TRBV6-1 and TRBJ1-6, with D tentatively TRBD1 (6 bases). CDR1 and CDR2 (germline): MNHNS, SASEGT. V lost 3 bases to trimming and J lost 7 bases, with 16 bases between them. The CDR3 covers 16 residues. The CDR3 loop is CASSDRGPRGNSPLHF. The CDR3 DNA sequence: TGTGCCAGCAGTGATCGTGGGCCGAGGGGGAATTCACCCCTCCACTTT.

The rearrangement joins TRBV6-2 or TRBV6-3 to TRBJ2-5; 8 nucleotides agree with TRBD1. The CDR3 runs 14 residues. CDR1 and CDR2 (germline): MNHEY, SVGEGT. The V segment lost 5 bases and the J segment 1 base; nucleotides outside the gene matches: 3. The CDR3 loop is CASSQTGAQETQYF. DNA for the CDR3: TGTGCCAGCAGTCAGACAGGGGCCCAAGAGACCCAGTACTTC.

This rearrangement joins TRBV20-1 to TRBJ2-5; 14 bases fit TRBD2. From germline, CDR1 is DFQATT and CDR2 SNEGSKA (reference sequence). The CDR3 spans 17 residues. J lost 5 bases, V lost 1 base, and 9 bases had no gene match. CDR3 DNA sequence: TGCAGTGCTAGAGGGGGACTAGCGGGGGCCATGGGGGAGACCCAGTACTTC. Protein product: CSARGGLAGAMGETQYF.

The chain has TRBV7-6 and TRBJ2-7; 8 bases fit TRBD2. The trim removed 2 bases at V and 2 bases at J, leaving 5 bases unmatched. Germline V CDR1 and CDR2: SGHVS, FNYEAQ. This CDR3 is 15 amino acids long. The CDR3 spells CASSLNSGGPYEQYF. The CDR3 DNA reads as TGTGCCAGCAGCTTAAATTCGGGAGGGCCCTACGAGCAGTACTTC.

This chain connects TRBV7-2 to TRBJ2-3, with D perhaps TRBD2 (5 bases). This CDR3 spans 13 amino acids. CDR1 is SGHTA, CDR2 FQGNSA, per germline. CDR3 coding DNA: TGTTTATCCGGGCGGGCTAGCACAGATACGCAGTATTTT. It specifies CLSGRASTDTQYF.

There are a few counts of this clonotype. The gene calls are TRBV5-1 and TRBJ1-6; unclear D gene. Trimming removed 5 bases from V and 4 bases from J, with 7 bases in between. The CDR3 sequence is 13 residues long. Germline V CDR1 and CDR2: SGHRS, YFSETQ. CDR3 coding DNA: TGCGCCAGCAGTTTGAGTTATAATTCACCCCTCCACTTT. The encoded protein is CASSLSYNSPLHF.

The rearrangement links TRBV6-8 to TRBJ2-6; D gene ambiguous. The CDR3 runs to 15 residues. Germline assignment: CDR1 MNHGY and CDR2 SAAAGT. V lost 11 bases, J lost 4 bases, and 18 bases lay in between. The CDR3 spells CAAPGPVSGANVLTF. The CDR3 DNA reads TGTGCCGCGCCGGGCCCAGTCTCAGGGGCCAACGTCCTGACTTTC.

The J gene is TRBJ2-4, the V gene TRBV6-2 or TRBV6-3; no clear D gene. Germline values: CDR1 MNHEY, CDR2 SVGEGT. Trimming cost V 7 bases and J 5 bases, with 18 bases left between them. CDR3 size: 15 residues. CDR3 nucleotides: TGTGCCAGCACTCTTTACCACGGGCCCCAAAACATTCAGTACTTC. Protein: CASTLYHGPQNIQYF.

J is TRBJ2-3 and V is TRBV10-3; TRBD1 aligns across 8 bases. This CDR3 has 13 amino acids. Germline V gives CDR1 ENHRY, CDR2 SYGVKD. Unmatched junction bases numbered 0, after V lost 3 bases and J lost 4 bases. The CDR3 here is CAISEQGADTQYF. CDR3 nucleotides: TGTGCCATCAGTGAACAGGGGGCAGATACGCAGTATTTT.

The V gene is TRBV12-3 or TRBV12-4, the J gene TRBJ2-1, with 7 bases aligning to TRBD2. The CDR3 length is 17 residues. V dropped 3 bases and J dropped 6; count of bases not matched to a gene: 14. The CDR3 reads CASSFDVSASGLNEQFF. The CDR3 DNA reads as TGTGCCAGCAGTTTTGACGTGTCGGCTAGCGGACTCAATGAGCAGTTCTTC.

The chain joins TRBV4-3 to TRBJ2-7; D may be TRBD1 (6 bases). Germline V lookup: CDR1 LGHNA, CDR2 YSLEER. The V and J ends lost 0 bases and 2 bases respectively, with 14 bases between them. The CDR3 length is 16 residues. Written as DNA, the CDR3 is TGCGCCAGCAGCCAAGATTTACAGGGCGCGGCCTACGAGCAGTACTTC. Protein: CASSQDLQGAAYEQYF.

CDR3 sequence reads: CASSLPRLVTDTQYF. CDR3 sequence (DNA): TGTGCCAGCAGCTTACCTCGGCTTGTCACAGATACGCAGTATTTT. The genes are TRBV7-6 and TRBJ2-3; D is unclear. The CDR3 runs to 15 residues. Germline loops: CDR1 SGHVS, CDR2 FNYEAQ. The V end lost 2 bases, the J end lost 2 bases, and 11 bases lay between the germline ends. Variable domain in full (rest from reference TRBV7-6 and TRBJ2-3): GAGVSQSPRYKVTKRGQDVALRCDPISGHVSLYWYRQALGQGPEFLTYFNYEAQQDKSGLPNDRFSAERPEGSISTLTIQRTEQRDSAMYRCASSLPRLVTDTQYFGPGTRLTVL.

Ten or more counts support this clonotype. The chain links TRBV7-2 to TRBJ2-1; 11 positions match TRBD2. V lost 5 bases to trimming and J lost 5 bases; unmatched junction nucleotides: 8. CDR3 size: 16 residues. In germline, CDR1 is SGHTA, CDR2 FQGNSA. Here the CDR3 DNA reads TGTGCCAGCAGCCTTAGCGGGAGGGCCTTCGACAATGAGCAGTTCTTC. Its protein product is CASSLSGRAFDNEQFF.